Presented here are 9 T cell receptor beta chains from one specimen sequenced in a study of blood T cell repertoires in COVID-19. Assay used: immunoSEQ multiplex PCR; TCRdb lists only in-frame clones, some missing. The sample yields about 170,000 clones, about nine tenths seen once. The sequencing input was PBMCs or T cells enriched from blood (not recorded which). The receptor set was obtained from a woman aged 18-35 years who had recovered from COVID-19.

This clone was counted between two and nine times. The chain joins TRBV4-3 to TRBJ2-7; 9 bases align to TRBD2. V was clipped by 2 bases and J by 1 base; unmatched bases: 3. The CDR3 is made up of 15 amino acids. In germline, CDR1 is LGHNA, CDR2 YSLEER. The CDR3 sequence: CASSQRLAESYEQYF. CDR3 nucleotides: TGCGCCAGCAGCCAAAGACTAGCGGAGTCCTACGAGCAGTACTTC.

This clone has a single count. The rearrangement joins TRBV6-1 to TRBJ2-1; weak D call: TRBD1 (5 bases). Trimming pared 5 bases from V and 9 bases from J, leaving 23 bases between. Germline CDR1 reads MNHNS; CDR2 reads SASEGT. The CDR3 runs 16 residues. CDR3 DNA sequence: TGTGCCAGCAGTCAAGGGGTTATGGGGTTAGGGGCTGAGCAGTTCTTC. It codes for CASSQGVMGLGAEQFF.

The V and J genes are TRBV18 and TRBJ1-2; D is perhaps TRBD1 (5 bases). The CDR3 is 11 residues long. V was cut by 6 bases and J by 8 bases, with 10 bases left in between. Germline lookup yields CDR1 KGHSH and CDR2 LQKENI. The chain's CDR3 is CASSSAGGYTF. The DNA for the CDR3 is TGTGCCAGCTCGTCCGCAGGGGGCTACACCTTC. The variable domain in full, with the rest retrieved from reference TRBV18 and TRBJ1-2, is NAGVMQNPRHLVRRRGQEARLRCSPMKGHSHVYWYRQLPEEGLKFMVYLQKENIIDESGMPKERFSAEFPKEGPSILRIQQVVRGDSAAYFCASSSAGGYTFGSGTRLTVV.

As DNA, the CDR3 is TGTGCCAGCAGTTACTTCCGACTAGCGGGAATCGCCCGCTACGAGCAGTACTTC. Translated: CASSYFRLAGIARYEQYF. The chain joins TRBV6-2 or TRBV6-3 to TRBJ2-7; TRBD2 aligns across 11 bases. This CDR3 contains 18 residues. CDR1 MNHEY and CDR2 SVGEGT come from the germline V gene. After removal of 1 base from V and 3 bases from J, the junction contained 11 bases not matched to a gene.

CDR3 DNA: TGTGCCAGCAGCGGTGTTAGCCCGAACACCGGGGAGCTGTTTTTT. Translation: CASSGVSPNTGELFF. The chain carries TRBV9 and TRBJ2-2, with D hard to call. Trimming took off 3 bases at V and 0 bases at J, with 9 bases between the two ends. This CDR3 spans 15 amino acids. The germline V gene has CDR1 SGDLS and CDR2 YYNGEE.

The chain uses TRBV4-1 and TRBJ2-7, with D maybe TRBD1 (6 bases). The CDR3 is 15 residues long. Germline values: CDR1 MGHRA, CDR2 YSYEKL. The germline V and J ends were trimmed by 2 bases and 2 bases, with 13 bases remaining between them. The CDR3 loop reads CASSQKVGATYEQYF. The DNA of the CDR3 is TGCGCCAGCAGCCAAAAGGTGGGGGCAACCTACGAGCAGTACTTC.

The chain uses TRBV28 and TRBJ1-4, with a weak D call TRBD1 (5 bases). Per the germline V gene, CDR1 is MDHEN and CDR2 is SYDVKM. V shed 5 bases and J shed 7 bases, with 14 bases lying between them. This CDR3 has 14 residues. CDR3 region: CASSPRGRSEKLFF. The DNA for the CDR3 is TGTGCCAGCAGTCCACGGGGGAGAAGTGAAAAACTGTTTTTT. Drawing the rest from reference TRBV28 and TRBJ1-4, the complete variable domain is DVKVTQSSRYLVKRTGEKVFLECVQDMDHENMFWYRQDPGLGLRLIYFSYDVKMKEKGDIPEGYSVSREKKERFSLILESASTNQTSMYLCASSPRGRSEKLFFGSGTQLSVL.

CDR3 sequence reads: CASRSRGLPNTEAFF. In DNA form, the CDR3 reads TGTGCCAGCAGGTCCAGGGGGCTCCCGAACACTGAAGCTTTCTTT. The chain links TRBV28 to TRBJ1-1; 8 bases line up with TRBD1. The CDR3 has 15 amino acids. Trimming at V came to 6 bases and at J to 1 base, leaving 7 bases not matched to a gene. Germline CDR1 is MDHEN and CDR2 is SYDVKM.

The chain links TRBV20-1 to TRBJ2-7; 10 nucleotides match TRBD2. The germline V gene has CDR1 DFQATT and CDR2 SNEGSKA (reference sequence). The V gene end was trimmed by 3 bases and the J gene end by 5 bases; junction bases not matched to a gene: 7. CDR3 length: 14 residues. The CDR3 region is CSASSGRIVNEQYF. For the CDR3, the DNA is TGCAGTGCTAGTAGCGGGAGGATTGTCAACGAGCAGTACTTC.